This is a list of T cell receptor beta chains from one sample in a study of T cells after yellow fever vaccination. TCRdb reprocessed the 5' RACE reads with MiXCR, giving one entry per CDR3 protein. The table shows some 600,000 distinct CDR3 sequences, with less than 20% occurring only once. The specimen was PBMCs, collected 5 days after the first yellow fever vaccination. These receptors were obtained from a man aged 18 to 30 who received the YFV17D yellow fever vaccine. The CDR3 runs from the conserved cysteine through the conserved F or W. Fields, in order: CDR3 protein, CDR3 DNA, D gene, J gene, V gene, CDR3 length, clone size. A D gene is named only where the DNA matches it firmly. Some rows mark clone size as missing; the rest say once, few, many or name a class of expanded clone.

cdr3_aa: CSASDRLNEKLFF; cdr3_nt: TGCAGTGCTAGCGACAGGCTTAATGAAAAACTGTTTTTT; d_call: -; j_call: TRBJ1-4; v_call: TRBV20-1; cdr3_length: 13; clone_size: -
cdr3_aa: CAISESAGSTSGNTIYF; cdr3_nt: TGTGCCATCAGTGAGTCCGCAGGGTCAACCTCTGGAAACACCATATATTTT; d_call: -; j_call: TRBJ1-3; v_call: TRBV10-3; cdr3_length: 17; clone_size: few
cdr3_aa: CASSPRNGDTIYF; cdr3_nt: TGTGCCAGCAGCCCCCGGAATGGAGACACCATATATTTT; d_call: -; j_call: TRBJ1-3; v_call: TRBV7-2; cdr3_length: 13; clone_size: -
cdr3_aa: CASSEDHGEGSQPQHF; cdr3_nt: TGTGCCAGCAGTGAAGACCATGGGGAAGGGAGTCAGCCCCAGCATTTT; d_call: -; j_call: TRBJ1-5; v_call: TRBV6-1; cdr3_length: 16; clone_size: -
cdr3_aa: CASSTPPGSYNSPLHF; cdr3_nt: TGTGCCAGCAGCACCCCTCCGGGCTCCTATAATTCACCCCTCCACTTT; d_call: -; j_call: TRBJ1-6; v_call: TRBV7-2; cdr3_length: 16; clone_size: -
cdr3_aa: CASSQAKEQGASNEQFF; cdr3_nt: TGTGCCAGCAGCCAAGCAAAAGAGCAGGGGGCTTCGAATGAGCAGTTCTTC; d_call: TRBD1; j_call: TRBJ2-1; v_call: TRBV4-2; cdr3_length: 17; clone_size: few
cdr3_aa: CASRGDRAPEAFF; cdr3_nt: TGTGCCAGCAGGGGGGACAGGGCCCCTGAAGCTTTCTTT; d_call: TRBD1; j_call: TRBJ1-1; v_call: TRBV12-3/TRBV12-4; cdr3_length: 13; clone_size: few
cdr3_aa: CASSGSGYTF; cdr3_nt: TGTGCCAGCAGCGGATCGGGCTACACCTTC; d_call: -; j_call: TRBJ1-2; v_call: TRBV9; cdr3_length: 10; clone_size: -
cdr3_aa: CSATTIAGDSYEQYF; cdr3_nt: TGCAGTGCCACTACAATTGCGGGGGACTCCTACGAGCAGTACTTC; d_call: TRBD2; j_call: TRBJ2-7; v_call: TRBV20-1; cdr3_length: 15; clone_size: -
cdr3_aa: CSVEDSSLTGGVGELFF; cdr3_nt: TGCAGCGTTGAAGATAGTAGTTTGACAGGGGGTGTCGGGGAGCTGTTTTTT; d_call: TRBD1; j_call: TRBJ2-2; v_call: TRBV29-1; cdr3_length: 17; clone_size: -
cdr3_aa: CASSFREDSPLHF; cdr3_nt: TGTGCCAGCAGTTTCCGGGAGGATTCACCCCTCCACTTT; d_call: -; j_call: TRBJ1-6; v_call: TRBV12-3/TRBV12-4; cdr3_length: 13; clone_size: -
cdr3_aa: CASSNEPGNHQPQHF; cdr3_nt: TGCGCCAGCTCCAATGAACCGGGAAACCATCAGCCCCAGCATTTT; d_call: -; j_call: TRBJ1-5; v_call: TRBV5-1; cdr3_length: 15; clone_size: few
cdr3_aa: CSAKLAGGAILQETQYF; cdr3_nt: TGCAGTGCAAAACTAGCGGGGGGCGCAATTCTTCAAGAGACCCAGTACTTC; d_call: TRBD2; j_call: TRBJ2-5; v_call: TRBV20-1; cdr3_length: 17; clone_size: -
cdr3_aa: CASSLGGAGGRQETQYF; cdr3_nt: TGTGCCAGCAGCTTAGGAGGGGCGGGGGGGCGGCAAGAGACCCAGTACTTC; d_call: TRBD2; j_call: TRBJ2-5; v_call: TRBV7-2; cdr3_length: 17; clone_size: many
cdr3_aa: CASSLREGQYTGNTIYF; cdr3_nt: TGTGCCAGCAGCCTACGGGAAGGACAGTATACTGGAAACACCATATATTTT; d_call: -; j_call: TRBJ1-3; v_call: TRBV7-8; cdr3_length: 17; clone_size: few
cdr3_aa: CASSPPPTSPYEQYF; cdr3_nt: TGTGCCAGCAGCCCCCCCCCGACATCTCCCTACGAGCAGTACTTC; d_call: -; j_call: TRBJ2-7; v_call: TRBV5-8; cdr3_length: 15; clone_size: few
cdr3_aa: CASSQLGSTDTQYF; cdr3_nt: TGTGCCAGCAGCCAACTTGGTAGCACAGATACGCAGTATTTT; d_call: -; j_call: TRBJ2-3; v_call: TRBV4-2; cdr3_length: 14; clone_size: few
cdr3_aa: CASSPSGGVTDTQYF; cdr3_nt: TGTGCCAGCAGCCCATCGGGAGGGGTCACAGATACGCAGTATTTT; d_call: TRBD2; j_call: TRBJ2-3; v_call: TRBV7-3; cdr3_length: 15; clone_size: -
cdr3_aa: CASSSGLADTDTQYF; cdr3_nt: TGTGCCAGCAGCTCGGGACTAGCGGACACAGATACGCAGTATTTT; d_call: TRBD2; j_call: TRBJ2-3; v_call: TRBV7-3; cdr3_length: 15; clone_size: -
cdr3_aa: CASSPGQETEKLFF; cdr3_nt: TGTGCCAGCAGTCCGGGACAGGAGACGGAAAAACTGTTTTTT; d_call: TRBD1; j_call: TRBJ1-4; v_call: TRBV12-3/TRBV12-4; cdr3_length: 14; clone_size: few
cdr3_aa: CASSQGRASGGVEQFF; cdr3_nt: TGCGCCAGCAGCCAAGGGAGGGCTAGCGGGGGCGTTGAGCAGTTCTTC; d_call: TRBD2; j_call: TRBJ2-1; v_call: TRBV4-3; cdr3_length: 16; clone_size: many
cdr3_aa: CASSPGGAGRNNEQFF; cdr3_nt: TGTGCCAGCAGCCCGGGGGGAGCGGGGCGCAACAATGAGCAGTTCTTC; d_call: TRBD2; j_call: TRBJ2-1; v_call: TRBV5-4; cdr3_length: 16; clone_size: many
cdr3_aa: CASSQEGRMNTEAFF; cdr3_nt: TGTGCCAGCAGCCAAGAGGGTAGGATGAACACTGAAGCTTTCTTT; d_call: -; j_call: TRBJ1-1; v_call: TRBV3-1; cdr3_length: 15; clone_size: -
cdr3_aa: CASSVVAASTDTQYF; cdr3_nt: TGTGCCAGCAGCGTTGTAGCGGCTAGCACAGATACGCAGTATTTT; d_call: -; j_call: TRBJ2-3; v_call: TRBV9; cdr3_length: 15; clone_size: -
cdr3_aa: CASSLDRGSFGYTF; cdr3_nt: TGCGCCAGCAGCTTGGACAGGGGGTCATTTGGCTACACCTTC; d_call: TRBD1; j_call: TRBJ1-2; v_call: TRBV5-1; cdr3_length: 14; clone_size: -
cdr3_aa: CASSGRDLMNYGYTF; cdr3_nt: TGTGCCTCCTCGGGGCGGGATTTGATGAACTATGGCTACACCTTC; d_call: -; j_call: TRBJ1-2; v_call: TRBV19; cdr3_length: 15; clone_size: -
cdr3_aa: CASSEARLLLDEQFF; cdr3_nt: TGTGCCAGCAGTGAAGCCCGTCTCCTTCTCGATGAGCAGTTCTTC; d_call: -; j_call: TRBJ2-1; v_call: TRBV6-1; cdr3_length: 15; clone_size: few
cdr3_aa: CASSLRGYYGYTF; cdr3_nt: TGTGCCAGCAGCTTGCGCGGGTACTATGGCTACACCTTC; d_call: -; j_call: TRBJ1-2; v_call: TRBV5-6; cdr3_length: 13; clone_size: few
cdr3_aa: CASSVASSGAVTQYF; cdr3_nt: TGTGCCAGCAGCGTAGCTTCTAGCGGGGCCGTCACGCAGTATTTT; d_call: TRBD2; j_call: TRBJ2-3; v_call: TRBV9; cdr3_length: 15; clone_size: -
cdr3_aa: CASSPLGRQGRDEQYF; cdr3_nt: TGTGCCAGCTCACCACTCGGGCGGCAGGGGCGGGACGAGCAGTACTTC; d_call: -; j_call: TRBJ2-7; v_call: TRBV18; cdr3_length: 16; clone_size: -
cdr3_aa: CASSVEYVDETQYF; cdr3_nt: TGTGCCAGCAGCGTAGAGTATGTGGATGAGACCCAGTACTTC; d_call: -; j_call: TRBJ2-5; v_call: TRBV5-4; cdr3_length: 14; clone_size: -
cdr3_aa: CASSFKRGGTEAFF; cdr3_nt: TGCGCCAGCAGCTTTAAGAGGGGAGGCACTGAAGCTTTCTTT; d_call: -; j_call: TRBJ1-1; v_call: TRBV5-1; cdr3_length: 14; clone_size: -
cdr3_aa: CASSADWRQETQYF; cdr3_nt: TGTGCCAGCAGCGCCGACTGGAGACAAGAGACCCAGTACTTC; d_call: -; j_call: TRBJ2-5; v_call: TRBV7-9; cdr3_length: 14; clone_size: -
cdr3_aa: CASSQDGRITEAFF; cdr3_nt: TGTGCCAGCAGCCAAGATGGACGTATCACTGAAGCTTTCTTT; d_call: -; j_call: TRBJ1-1; v_call: TRBV3-1; cdr3_length: 14; clone_size: few
cdr3_aa: CASSYGAGGLDEQFF; cdr3_nt: TGTGCCAGCAGTTACGGGGCGGGGGGGCTCGATGAGCAGTTCTTC; d_call: TRBD2; j_call: TRBJ2-1; v_call: TRBV6-5; cdr3_length: 15; clone_size: -
cdr3_aa: CASSYMQAGANVLTF; cdr3_nt: TGTGCCAGCAGTTACATGCAGGCTGGGGCCAACGTCCTGACTTTC; d_call: -; j_call: TRBJ2-6; v_call: TRBV6-2/TRBV6-3; cdr3_length: 15; clone_size: -
cdr3_aa: CASSERGGPGAEAFF; cdr3_nt: TGTGCCAGCAGTGAACGGGGAGGGCCTGGGGCTGAAGCTTTCTTT; d_call: -; j_call: TRBJ1-1; v_call: TRBV25-1; cdr3_length: 15; clone_size: -
cdr3_aa: CASSSSDRGGNTIYF; cdr3_nt: TGCGCCAGCAGCTCGTCAGACAGGGGTGGAAACACCATATATTTT; d_call: TRBD1; j_call: TRBJ1-3; v_call: TRBV5-1; cdr3_length: 15; clone_size: -
cdr3_aa: CASSKDRSIYEQYF; cdr3_nt: TGTGCCAGCAGCAAGGACAGGTCAATCTACGAGCAGTACTTC; d_call: TRBD1; j_call: TRBJ2-7; v_call: TRBV9; cdr3_length: 14; clone_size: -
cdr3_aa: CASSRGWNQPQHF; cdr3_nt: TGTGCCAGCTCGAGGGGCTGGAATCAGCCCCAGCATTTT; d_call: -; j_call: TRBJ1-5; v_call: TRBV28; cdr3_length: 13; clone_size: many
cdr3_aa: CSVVEQGGYTEAFF; cdr3_nt: TGCAGCGTTGTGGAACAGGGCGGGTACACTGAAGCTTTCTTT; d_call: -; j_call: TRBJ1-1; v_call: TRBV29-1; cdr3_length: 14; clone_size: -
cdr3_aa: CSARDPGRRNQPQHF; cdr3_nt: TGCAGTGCTAGAGATCCCGGACGTCGCAATCAGCCCCAGCATTTT; d_call: -; j_call: TRBJ1-5; v_call: TRBV20-1; cdr3_length: 15; clone_size: few
cdr3_aa: CASSRWGLPYEPYF; cdr3_nt: TGCGCCAGCAGTCGATGGGGACTACCTTACGAGCCGTACTTC; d_call: TRBD2; j_call: TRBJ2-7; v_call: TRBV23-1; cdr3_length: 14; clone_size: -
cdr3_aa: CASSLRVTGGVSYNEQFF; cdr3_nt: TGTGCCAGCAGCTTAAGGGTCACAGGGGGAGTCTCCTACAATGAGCAGTTCTTC; d_call: TRBD1; j_call: TRBJ2-1; v_call: TRBV11-2; cdr3_length: 18; clone_size: -
cdr3_aa: CASSWQGRGEQFF; cdr3_nt: TGTGCCAGCAGTTGGCAGGGTAGGGGTGAGCAGTTCTTC; d_call: -; j_call: TRBJ2-1; v_call: TRBV12-3/TRBV12-4; cdr3_length: 13; clone_size: few
cdr3_aa: CASSHTSGGIYNEQFF; cdr3_nt: TGTGCCAGCAGCCACACTAGCGGGGGGATCTACAATGAGCAGTTCTTC; d_call: TRBD2; j_call: TRBJ2-1; v_call: TRBV13; cdr3_length: 16; clone_size: -
cdr3_aa: CASRKISGGLSYEQYF; cdr3_nt: TGTGCCAGCCGCAAGATTAGCGGGGGATTATCCTACGAGCAGTACTTC; d_call: TRBD2; j_call: TRBJ2-7; v_call: TRBV7-3; cdr3_length: 16; clone_size: few
cdr3_aa: CSAAGVLNTEAFF; cdr3_nt: TGCAGTGCTGCAGGGGTTTTGAACACTGAAGCTTTCTTT; d_call: -; j_call: TRBJ1-1; v_call: TRBV20-1; cdr3_length: 13; clone_size: -
cdr3_aa: CASSTGIGQGTDTQYF; cdr3_nt: TGTGCCAGCAGCACTGGTATTGGACAGGGGACCGATACGCAGTATTTT; d_call: TRBD1; j_call: TRBJ2-3; v_call: TRBV5-5; cdr3_length: 16; clone_size: -
cdr3_aa: CASSASRGNQPQHF; cdr3_nt: TGTGCCAGCAGTGCCTCCAGGGGCAATCAGCCCCAGCATTTT; d_call: -; j_call: TRBJ1-5; v_call: TRBV12-3/TRBV12-4; cdr3_length: 14; clone_size: -